Listed below are T cell receptor beta chains from one sample, sequenced in a study of blood T cell repertoires in COVID-19. Some clones are missing from TCRdb's copy, which holds only in-frame ones; the method was immunoSEQ multiplex PCR. The repertoire holds roughly 97,000 clones, roughly 79% seen once, with around 9.3% in the top ten. Sequences were obtained from peripheral blood. Receptor source: a man between 70 and 80 years old with acute or convalescent COVID-19. The CDR3 runs from the conserved cysteine through the conserved F or W. Each record gives: clone size, V gene, J gene, D gene, CDR3 DNA, CDR3 protein. D genes are given only for firm matches. Clone size is shown for a subset of rows, as once, few, many or a class of expanded clone.

size: .; V: TRBV11-1; J: TRBJ2-3; D: TRBD2; DNA: TGTGCCAGCAGCTTAGTTAGGCGGGGGGGCACAGATACGCAGTATTTT; CDR3: CASSLVRRGGTDTQYF
size: .; V: TRBV18; J: TRBJ2-5; D: .; DNA: TGTGCCAGCTCACCACCATTCCGACAGCAAGAGACCCAGTACTTC; CDR3: CASSPPFRQQETQYF
size: .; V: TRBV2; J: TRBJ1-1; D: TRBD1; DNA: TGTGCCACTGAAGACAGGGAAGGAACTGAAGCTTTCTTT; CDR3: CATEDREGTEAFF
size: .; V: TRBV9; J: TRBJ1-1; D: TRBD1; DNA: TGTGCCAGCAATGGGGAGGGACAGGGTAGTACTGAAGCTTTCTTT; CDR3: CASNGEGQGSTEAFF
size: .; V: TRBV3-1/TRBV3-2; J: TRBJ1-6; D: .; DNA: TGTGCCAGCAGCCAAAACCTTAACAGGGCTGCTTCACCCCTCCACTTT; CDR3: CASSQNLNRAASPLHF
size: .; V: TRBV12-3/TRBV12-4; J: TRBJ2-5; D: .; DNA: TGTGCCAGCAGTTTAAGGACAGTAGAGACCCAGTACTTC; CDR3: CASSLRTVETQYF
size: .; V: TRBV27; J: TRBJ2-1; D: TRBD2; DNA: TGTGCCAGCAGTTTCCTGGCTAGCGGGAGGCGCAATACTGAGCAGTTCTTC; CDR3: CASSFLASGRRNTEQFF
size: .; V: TRBV7-2; J: TRBJ2-5; D: TRBD2; DNA: TGTGCCAGCAGCTTAGTCCGCGGGAGGATTGAGACCCAGTACTTC; CDR3: CASSLVRGRIETQYF
size: .; V: TRBV6-2/TRBV6-3; J: TRBJ2-7; D: TRBD1; DNA: TGTGCCAGCAGCCCGGGACAGGGTGGCGAGCAGTACTTC; CDR3: CASSPGQGGEQYF
size: .; V: TRBV6-5; J: TRBJ2-4; D: TRBD2; DNA: TGTGCCTCCCAGGATAGCGGGGGGAGTTGGAACATTCAGTACTTC; CDR3: CASQDSGGSWNIQYF
size: .; V: TRBV7-9; J: TRBJ2-3; D: .; DNA: TGTGCCAGCAGCTTAGCGCTGGCAGGATCTGATACGCAGTATTTT; CDR3: CASSLALAGSDTQYF
size: medium-sized; V: TRBV5-1; J: TRBJ2-3; D: TRBD1; DNA: TGCGCCAGCAGCTTACCCGGGACAGGGGGAACAGATACGCAGTATTTT; CDR3: CASSLPGTGGTDTQYF
size: .; V: TRBV24-1; J: TRBJ2-3; D: TRBD1; DNA: TGTGCCACCAGTGATCGGGGGGACAGGGCCCCAGATACGCAGTATTTT; CDR3: CATSDRGDRAPDTQYF
size: .; V: TRBV28; J: TRBJ1-1; D: .; DNA: TGTGCCAGCAGTTTCGGGGATGCCCTCACTGAAGCTTTCTTT; CDR3: CASSFGDALTEAFF
size: .; V: TRBV6-6; J: TRBJ2-7; D: TRBD2; DNA: TGTGCCAGCAGCTCCCTTAGGTCGGGGGGGGTCTACGAGCAGTACTTC; CDR3: CASSSLRSGGVYEQYF
size: .; V: TRBV11-3; J: TRBJ1-6; D: .; DNA: TGTGCCAGCAGCTTAGGACAGGCAGGATCACCCCTCCACTTT; CDR3: CASSLGQAGSPLHF
size: .; V: TRBV4-1; J: TRBJ1-2; D: TRBD1; DNA: TGCGCCAGCAGCCAAGGACAGGGGGTAAGGTATGGCTACACCTTC; CDR3: CASSQGQGVRYGYTF
size: once; V: TRBV19; J: TRBJ2-7; D: TRBD1; DNA: TGTGCCAGTAGTATAGATCTTGTTAGAGGGACAGGGGACTACGAGCAGTACTTC; CDR3: CASSIDLVRGTGDYEQYF
size: .; V: TRBV7-2; J: TRBJ2-2; D: TRBD1; DNA: TGTGCCAGCAGCCAGACAGGGGGGTATTCCGGGGAGCTGTTTTTT; CDR3: CASSQTGGYSGELFF
size: .; V: TRBV7-6; J: TRBJ1-1; D: TRBD1; DNA: TGTGCCAGCAGCCGCTGGACAGGGTTGAACACTGAAGCTTTCTTT; CDR3: CASSRWTGLNTEAFF
size: .; V: TRBV5-1; J: TRBJ2-1; D: TRBD1; DNA: TGCGCCAGCAGCTTGGGACCGACAGGGGGCGCGGGGAATGAGCAGTTCTTC; CDR3: CASSLGPTGGAGNEQFF
size: .; V: TRBV30; J: TRBJ1-2; D: .; DNA: TGTGCCTGGAGAGTCGGGGGAGTCGGCTATGGCTACACCTTC; CDR3: CAWRVGGVGYGYTF
size: few; V: TRBV29-1; J: TRBJ1-1; D: .; DNA: TGCAGCGTTGAAGACAGGGGGAACACTGAAGCTTTCTTT; CDR3: CSVEDRGNTEAFF
size: .; V: TRBV5-4; J: TRBJ2-1; D: .; DNA: TGTGCCAGCAGCTTGGCCGTGACGGGGTACAATGAGCAGTTCTTC; CDR3: CASSLAVTGYNEQFF
size: .; V: TRBV7-2; J: TRBJ2-2; D: TRBD2; DNA: TGTGCCAGCAGCCTCGACGGCGGGAGACGTACCGGGGAGCTGTTTTTT; CDR3: CASSLDGGRRTGELFF
size: .; V: TRBV18; J: TRBJ1-4; D: .; DNA: TGTGCCAGCTCACCCAGCAGGGGTTATGAAAAACTGTTTTTT; CDR3: CASSPSRGYEKLFF
size: .; V: TRBV5-1; J: TRBJ2-2; D: TRBD2; DNA: TGCGCCAGCAGCTTGCGACTAGCGGCCGGGGAGCTGTTTTTT; CDR3: CASSLRLAAGELFF
size: .; V: TRBV6-6; J: TRBJ2-4; D: TRBD2; DNA: TGTGCCAGCAGAAGCGGGGGGCCGGACATTCAGTACTTC; CDR3: CASRSGGPDIQYF
size: .; V: TRBV7-2; J: TRBJ2-1; D: TRBD2; DNA: TGTGCCAGCGTACAGCGGGGCTACCGTCACAATGAGCAGTTCTTC; CDR3: CASVQRGYRHNEQFF
size: .; V: TRBV29-1; J: TRBJ1-1; D: .; DNA: TGCAGCGTTTCTGCACAGGGTTTCGAAGCTTTCTTT; CDR3: CSVSAQGFEAFF
size: .; V: TRBV29-1; J: TRBJ1-2; D: TRBD1; DNA: TGCAGCGTTGAAGAAGGGACAGCGTATGATGGCTACACCTTC; CDR3: CSVEEGTAYDGYTF
size: .; V: TRBV7-8; J: TRBJ1-3; D: .; DNA: TGTGCCAGCAGCCCAATCCACAGGGCTGGGTCTGGAAACACCATATATTTT; CDR3: CASSPIHRAGSGNTIYF
size: .; V: TRBV25-1; J: TRBJ1-6; D: .; DNA: TGTGCCAGCAGTGAATACGGGGGGCTAAGGTCACCCCTCCACTTT; CDR3: CASSEYGGLRSPLHF
size: .; V: TRBV19; J: TRBJ2-1; D: .; DNA: TGTGCCAGTAGGCCACCGGGACTTTCATACAATGAGCAGTTCTTC; CDR3: CASRPPGLSYNEQFF
size: .; V: TRBV5-1; J: TRBJ2-2; D: .; DNA: TGCGCCAGCAGCTTGGAGGGTGGGACACGATACACCGGGGAGCTGTTTTTT; CDR3: CASSLEGGTRYTGELFF
size: once; V: TRBV10-2; J: TRBJ2-5; D: .; DNA: TGCGCCAGCAGTCGACCTACCGGGACACTTCACGAGACCCAGTACTTC; CDR3: CASSRPTGTLHETQYF
size: .; V: TRBV2; J: TRBJ2-3; D: .; DNA: TGTGCCAGCAGTGAAGCGCTTCTTAGAGATACGCAGTATTTT; CDR3: CASSEALLRDTQYF
size: few; V: TRBV27; J: TRBJ1-6; D: .; DNA: TGTGCCAGCAGTTTTCAGTCCTGGGGAGCTTCACCCCTCCACTTT; CDR3: CASSFQSWGASPLHF
size: .; V: TRBV19; J: TRBJ2-3; D: .; DNA: TGTGCCAGTAGTGGCAGGGCGGATACGCAGTATTTT; CDR3: CASSGRADTQYF
size: few; V: TRBV5-1; J: TRBJ2-1; D: TRBD1; DNA: TGCGCCAGCACGACAGGGTTTCGCTCCAATGAGCAGTTCTTC; CDR3: CASTTGFRSNEQFF
size: few; V: TRBV7-9; J: TRBJ2-1; D: TRBD2; DNA: TGTGCCAGCAGCCCAGCGGGGAGGTCGACCTACAATGAGCAGTTCTTC; CDR3: CASSPAGRSTYNEQFF
size: .; V: TRBV5-1; J: TRBJ1-4; D: .; DNA: TGCGCCAGCAGGGGCGGGGCGCTAACTAATGAAAAACTGTTTTTT; CDR3: CASRGGALTNEKLFF
size: .; V: TRBV18; J: TRBJ2-7; D: .; DNA: TGTGCCAGCTCCTCTGAGGTTCGCGAGCAGTACTTC; CDR3: CASSSEVREQYF
size: many; V: TRBV9; J: TRBJ2-7; D: TRBD1; DNA: TGTGCCAGCAGCGTACGGACAGGTCACTCCTACGAGCAGTACTTC; CDR3: CASSVRTGHSYEQYF
size: once; V: TRBV5-1; J: TRBJ1-4; D: TRBD1; DNA: TGCGCCAGCAGCTTGGGGAATAGACAGGGAGAGAATGAAAAACTGTTTTTT; CDR3: CASSLGNRQGENEKLFF
size: once; V: TRBV29-1; J: TRBJ1-1; D: .; DNA: TGCAGCGTTTGGCACATGAACACTGAAGCTTTCTTT; CDR3: CSVWHMNTEAFF
size: .; V: TRBV24-1; J: TRBJ2-3; D: .; DNA: TGTGCCACCAGTGATCCTTCTAGCTTTGCAGATACGCAGTATTTT; CDR3: CATSDPSSFADTQYF
size: .; V: TRBV7-9; J: TRBJ2-2; D: TRBD2; DNA: TGTGCCAGCAGCGCCCGCACTAGCGGGAGGACCCACACCGGGGAGCTGTTTTTT; CDR3: CASSARTSGRTHTGELFF
size: .; V: TRBV7-6; J: TRBJ2-2; D: TRBD1; DNA: TGTGCCAGCAGCAGAATACAGGGGGCGAACACCGGGGAGCTGTTTTTT; CDR3: CASSRIQGANTGELFF
size: .; V: TRBV18; J: TRBJ2-1; D: .; DNA: TGTGCCAGCTCCTCCCCGCTACGCAATGAGCAGTTCTTC; CDR3: CASSSPLRNEQFF